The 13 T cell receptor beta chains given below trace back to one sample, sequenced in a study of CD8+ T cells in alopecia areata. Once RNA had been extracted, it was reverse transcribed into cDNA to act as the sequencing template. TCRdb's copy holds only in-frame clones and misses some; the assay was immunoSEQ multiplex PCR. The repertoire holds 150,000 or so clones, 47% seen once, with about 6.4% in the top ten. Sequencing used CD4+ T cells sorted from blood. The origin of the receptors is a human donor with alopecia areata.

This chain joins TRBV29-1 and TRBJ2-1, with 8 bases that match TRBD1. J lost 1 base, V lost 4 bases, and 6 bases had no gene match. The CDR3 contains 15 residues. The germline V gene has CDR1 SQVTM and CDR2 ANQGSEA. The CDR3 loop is CSVATRQGSYNEQFF. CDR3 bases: TGCAGCGTTGCAACGAGACAGGGGTCCTACAATGAGCAGTTCTTC.

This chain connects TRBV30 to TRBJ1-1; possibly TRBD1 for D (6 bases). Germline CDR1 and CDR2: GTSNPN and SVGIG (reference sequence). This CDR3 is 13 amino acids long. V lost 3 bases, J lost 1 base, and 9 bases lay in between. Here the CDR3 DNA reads TGTGCCTGGAGCGGACAGTCGAACACTGAAGCTTTCTTT. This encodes CAWSGQSNTEAFF.

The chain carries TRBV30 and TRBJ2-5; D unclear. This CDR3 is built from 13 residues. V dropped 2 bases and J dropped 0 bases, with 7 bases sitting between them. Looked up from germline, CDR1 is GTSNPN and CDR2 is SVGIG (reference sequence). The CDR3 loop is CAWSSHNQETQYF. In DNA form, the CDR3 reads TGTGCCTGGAGTAGCCACAACCAAGAGACCCAGTACTTC.

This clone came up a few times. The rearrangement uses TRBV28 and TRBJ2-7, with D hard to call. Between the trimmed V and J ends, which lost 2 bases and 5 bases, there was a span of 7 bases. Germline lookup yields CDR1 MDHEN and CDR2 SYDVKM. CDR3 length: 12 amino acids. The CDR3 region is CASSLATHEQYF. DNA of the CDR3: TGTGCCAGCAGTTTAGCCACTCACGAGCAGTACTTC.

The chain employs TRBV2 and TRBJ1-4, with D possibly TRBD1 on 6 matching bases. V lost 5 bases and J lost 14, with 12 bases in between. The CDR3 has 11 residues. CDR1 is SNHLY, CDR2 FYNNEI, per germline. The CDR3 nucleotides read TGTGCCAGCAGTCCACTCGACAGGCTGTTTTTT. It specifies CASSPLDRLFF. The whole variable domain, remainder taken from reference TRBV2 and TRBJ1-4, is EPEVTQTPSHQVTQMGQEVILRCVPISNHLYFYWYRQILGQKVEFLVSFYNNEISEKSEIFDDQFSVERPDGSNFTLKIRSTKLEDSAMYFCASSPLDRLFFGSGTQLSVL.

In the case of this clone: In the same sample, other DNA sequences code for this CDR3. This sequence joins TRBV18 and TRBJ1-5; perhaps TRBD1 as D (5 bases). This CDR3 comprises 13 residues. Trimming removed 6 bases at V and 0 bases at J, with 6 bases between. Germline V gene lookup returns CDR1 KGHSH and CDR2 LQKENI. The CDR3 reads CASSGGSNQPQHF. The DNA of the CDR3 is TGTGCCAGCTCGGGGGGTAGCAATCAGCCCCAGCATTTT.

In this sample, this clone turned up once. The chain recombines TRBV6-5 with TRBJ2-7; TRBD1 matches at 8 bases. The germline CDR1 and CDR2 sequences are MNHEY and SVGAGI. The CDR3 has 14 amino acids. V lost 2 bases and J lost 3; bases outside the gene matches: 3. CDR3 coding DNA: TGTGCCAGCAGTTACATGGGACAGGACTACGAGCAGTACTTC. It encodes CASSYMGQDYEQYF.

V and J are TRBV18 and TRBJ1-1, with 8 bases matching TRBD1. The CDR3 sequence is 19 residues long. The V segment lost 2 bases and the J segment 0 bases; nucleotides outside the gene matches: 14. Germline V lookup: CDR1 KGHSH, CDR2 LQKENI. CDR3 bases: TGTGCCAGCTCACCAAGAGGACAGGGCGGGAACATCATGAACACTGAAGCTTTCTTT. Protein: CASSPRGQGGNIMNTEAFF.

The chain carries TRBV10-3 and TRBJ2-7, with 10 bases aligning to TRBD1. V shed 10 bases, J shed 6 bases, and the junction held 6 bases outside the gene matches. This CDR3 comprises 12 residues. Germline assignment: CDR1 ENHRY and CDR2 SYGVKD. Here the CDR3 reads CATGTGALEQYF. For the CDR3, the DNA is TGTGCCACGGGGACAGGGGCCCTCGAGCAGTACTTC.

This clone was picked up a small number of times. CDR3 sequence (DNA): TGCAGCGGCCTCGTGGGACAGTTGAACACTGAAGCTTTCTTT. Its protein product is CSGLVGQLNTEAFF. The chain has TRBV29-1 and TRBJ1-1; 7 bases are shared with TRBD1. The CDR3 totals 14 residues. Germline CDR1 and CDR2: SQVTM and ANQGSEA. Trimming took 7 bases from V and 0 from J; bases not matched to a gene: 8. Complete variable domain (other parts from reference TRBV29-1 and TRBJ1-1): SAVISQKPSRDICQRGTSLTIQCQVDSQVTMMFWYRQQPGQSLTLIATANQGSEATYESGFVIDKFPISRPNLTFSTLTVSNMSPEDSSIYLCSGLVGQLNTEAFFGQGTRLTVV.

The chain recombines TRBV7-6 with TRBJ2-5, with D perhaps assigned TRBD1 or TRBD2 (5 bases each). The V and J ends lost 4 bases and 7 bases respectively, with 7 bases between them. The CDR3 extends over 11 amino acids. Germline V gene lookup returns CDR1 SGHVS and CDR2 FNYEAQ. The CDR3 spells CASSYGGTQYF. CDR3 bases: TGTGCCAGCAGCTATGGGGGGACCCAGTACTTC.

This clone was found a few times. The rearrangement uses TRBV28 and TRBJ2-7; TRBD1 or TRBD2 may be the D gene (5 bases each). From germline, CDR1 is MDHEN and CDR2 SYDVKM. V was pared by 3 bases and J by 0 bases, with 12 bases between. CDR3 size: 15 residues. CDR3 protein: CASSFEGLSSYEQYF. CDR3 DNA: TGTGCCAGCAGTTTTGAGGGGCTGAGCTCCTACGAGCAGTACTTC. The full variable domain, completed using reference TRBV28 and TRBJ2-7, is DVKVTQSSRYLVKRTGEKVFLECVQDMDHENMFWYRQDPGLGLRLIYFSYDVKMKEKGDIPEGYSVSREKKERFSLILESASTNQTSMYLCASSFEGLSSYEQYFGPGTRLTVT.

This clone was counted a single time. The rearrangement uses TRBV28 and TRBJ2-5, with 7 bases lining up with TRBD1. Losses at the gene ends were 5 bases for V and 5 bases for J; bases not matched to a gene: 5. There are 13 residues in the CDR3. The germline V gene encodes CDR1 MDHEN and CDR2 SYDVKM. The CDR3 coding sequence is TGTGCCAGCAGTCCCCAGGGGGTTGAGACCCAGTACTTC. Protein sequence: CASSPQGVETQYF.